This T cell receptor beta chain was obtained from a study of T cell changes during pregnancy in multiple sclerosis. The assay was immunoSEQ multiplex PCR, and TCRdb's table has in-frame clones only and misses some. The sample holds about 40,000 clones, approximately 94% seen once. This CDR3 is built from 14 residues. Between the trimmed V and J ends, which lost 5 bases and 5 bases, there was a span of 15 bases. The germline CDR1 and CDR2 sequences are LNHDA and SQIVND (reference sequence). The chain has TRBV19 and TRBJ1-1, with D possibly being TRBD1 (6 bases). The sample was peripheral blood, taken in the third trimester of pregnancy. This receptor was taken from a female donor with multiple sclerosis, enrolled in a pregnancy study. In DNA, the CDR3 is TGTGCCAGTAGTTACGGGGGGCGGGGGACTGAAGCTTTCTTT. Its protein is CASSYGGRGTEAFF.